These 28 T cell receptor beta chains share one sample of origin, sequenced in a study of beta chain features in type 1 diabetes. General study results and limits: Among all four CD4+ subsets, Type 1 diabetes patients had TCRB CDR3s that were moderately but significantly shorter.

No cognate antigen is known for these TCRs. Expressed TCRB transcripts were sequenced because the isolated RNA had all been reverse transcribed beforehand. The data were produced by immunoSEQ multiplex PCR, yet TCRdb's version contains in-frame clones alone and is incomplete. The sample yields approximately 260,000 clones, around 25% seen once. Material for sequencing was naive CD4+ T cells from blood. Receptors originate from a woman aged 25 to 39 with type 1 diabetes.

The CDR3 DNA is TGCGCCAGCAGCCAAGATTCGGGACAGGGCTACGAGCAGTACTTC. This encodes CASSQDSGQGYEQYF. This chain links TRBV4-1 with TRBJ2-7; 9 bases are a match to TRBD1. With 0 bases clipped from V and 3 bases from J, the junction kept 3 bases outside the gene matches. The CDR3 covers 15 residues. Per germline, CDR1 MGHRA and CDR2 YSYEKL.

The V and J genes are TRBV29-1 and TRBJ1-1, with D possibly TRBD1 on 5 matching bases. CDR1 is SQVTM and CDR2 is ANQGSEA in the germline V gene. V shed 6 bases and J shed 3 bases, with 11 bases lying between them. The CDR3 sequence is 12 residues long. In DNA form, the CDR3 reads TGCAGCGTGGACCAGGGCGACACTGAAGCTTTCTTT. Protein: CSVDQGDTEAFF.

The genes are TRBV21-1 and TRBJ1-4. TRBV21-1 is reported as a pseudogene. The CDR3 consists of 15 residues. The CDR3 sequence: CASSKPTGANEKLFF. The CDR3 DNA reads TGTGCCAGCAGCAAACCGACGGGAGCTAATGAAAAACTGTTTTTT.

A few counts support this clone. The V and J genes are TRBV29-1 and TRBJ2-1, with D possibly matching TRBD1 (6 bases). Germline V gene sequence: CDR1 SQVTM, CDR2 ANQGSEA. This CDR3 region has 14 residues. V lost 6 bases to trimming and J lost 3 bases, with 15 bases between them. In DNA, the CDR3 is TGCAGCGTCCCCGGACAGCTCTTCTACAATGAGCAGTTCTTC. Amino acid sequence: CSVPGQLFYNEQFF.

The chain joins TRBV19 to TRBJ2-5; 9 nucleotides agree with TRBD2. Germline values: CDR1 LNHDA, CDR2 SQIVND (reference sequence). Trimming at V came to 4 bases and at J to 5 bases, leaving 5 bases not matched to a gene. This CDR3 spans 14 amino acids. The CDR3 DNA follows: TGTGCCAGTAGTACAGGGACTAGCTTCGAGACCCAGTACTTC. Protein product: CASSTGTSFETQYF.

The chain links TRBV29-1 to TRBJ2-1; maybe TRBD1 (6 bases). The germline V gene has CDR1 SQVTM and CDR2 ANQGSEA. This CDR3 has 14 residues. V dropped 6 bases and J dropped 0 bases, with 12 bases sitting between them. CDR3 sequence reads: CSVAGTPSYNEQFF. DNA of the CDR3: TGCAGCGTAGCCGGGACACCCTCCTACAATGAGCAGTTCTTC.

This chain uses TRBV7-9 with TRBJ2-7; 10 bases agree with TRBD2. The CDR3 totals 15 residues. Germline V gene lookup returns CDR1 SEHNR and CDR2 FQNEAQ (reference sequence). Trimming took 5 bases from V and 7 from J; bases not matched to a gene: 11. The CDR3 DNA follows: TGTGCCAGCAGCCCCTGGACTAGCGGAGAATTAGAGCAGTACTTC. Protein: CASSPWTSGELEQYF.

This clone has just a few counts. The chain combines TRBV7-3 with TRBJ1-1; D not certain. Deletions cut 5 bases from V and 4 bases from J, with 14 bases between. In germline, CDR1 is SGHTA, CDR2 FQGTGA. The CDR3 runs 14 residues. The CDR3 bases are TGTGCCAGCAGCCCCTCGGCAGGAAGCACTGAAGCTTTCTTT. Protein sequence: CASSPSAGSTEAFF.

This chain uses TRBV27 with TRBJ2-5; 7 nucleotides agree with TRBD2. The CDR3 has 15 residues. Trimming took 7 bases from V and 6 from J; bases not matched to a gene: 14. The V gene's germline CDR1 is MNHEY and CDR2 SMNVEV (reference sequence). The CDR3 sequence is CASNQQSGTPKTQYF. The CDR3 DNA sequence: TGTGCCAGCAACCAACAAAGCGGGACCCCCAAGACCCAGTACTTC.

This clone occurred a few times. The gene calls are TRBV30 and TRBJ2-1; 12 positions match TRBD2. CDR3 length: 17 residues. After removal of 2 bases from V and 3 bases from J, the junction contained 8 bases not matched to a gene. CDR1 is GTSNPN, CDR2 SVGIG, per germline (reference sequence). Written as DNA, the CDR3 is TGTGCCTGGAGTCCTACCCGGACTAGCGGGATCTACAATGAGCAGTTCTTC. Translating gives CAWSPTRTSGIYNEQFF. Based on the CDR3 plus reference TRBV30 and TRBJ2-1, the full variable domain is SQTIHQWPATLVQPVGSPLSLECTVEGTSNPNLYWYRQAAGRGLQLLFYSVGIGQISSEVPQNLSASRPQDRQFILSSKKLLLSDSGFYLCAWSPTRTSGIYNEQFFGPGTRLTVL.

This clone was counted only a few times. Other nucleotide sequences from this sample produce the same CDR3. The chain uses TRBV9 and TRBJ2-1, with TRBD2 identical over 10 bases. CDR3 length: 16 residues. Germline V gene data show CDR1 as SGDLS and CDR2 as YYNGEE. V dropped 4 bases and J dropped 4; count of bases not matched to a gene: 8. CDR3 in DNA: TGTGCCAGCAGCTACCAAAGCGGGAGGGCGTACAATGAGCAGTTCTTC. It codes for CASSYQSGRAYNEQFF.

CDR3 in DNA: TGTGCCTGGGGAGGATGGTACGAGCAGTACTTC. As protein: CAWGGWYEQYF. The J gene is TRBJ2-7, the V gene TRBV30, with D tentatively TRBD2 (5 bases). The CDR3 is 11 amino acids. The ends were cut back, 5 bases at V and 4 bases at J, with 9 bases in the middle. Looked up from germline, CDR1 is GTSNPN and CDR2 is SVGIG (reference sequence).

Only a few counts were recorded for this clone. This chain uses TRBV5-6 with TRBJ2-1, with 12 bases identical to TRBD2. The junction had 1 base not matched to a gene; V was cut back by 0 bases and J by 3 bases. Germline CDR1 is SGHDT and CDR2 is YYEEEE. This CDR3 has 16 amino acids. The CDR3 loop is CASSLGLAGDYNEQFF. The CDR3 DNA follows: TGTGCCAGCAGCTTGGGACTAGCGGGAGACTACAATGAGCAGTTCTTC.

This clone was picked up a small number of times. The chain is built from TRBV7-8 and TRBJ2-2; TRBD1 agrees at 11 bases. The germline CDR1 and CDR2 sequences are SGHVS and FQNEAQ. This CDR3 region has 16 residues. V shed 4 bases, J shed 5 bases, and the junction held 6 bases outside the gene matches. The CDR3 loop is CASSWGQGVSTGELFF. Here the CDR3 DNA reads TGTGCCAGCAGCTGGGGACAGGGGGTATCTACCGGGGAGCTGTTTTTT.

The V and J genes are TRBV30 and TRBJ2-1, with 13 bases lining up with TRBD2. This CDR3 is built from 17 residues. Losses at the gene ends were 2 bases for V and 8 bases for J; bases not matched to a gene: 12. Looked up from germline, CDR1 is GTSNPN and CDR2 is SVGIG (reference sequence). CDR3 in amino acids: CAWSRYGLAGDLDEQFF. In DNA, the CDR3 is TGTGCCTGGAGTAGATACGGACTAGCGGGAGACCTCGATGAGCAGTTCTTC.

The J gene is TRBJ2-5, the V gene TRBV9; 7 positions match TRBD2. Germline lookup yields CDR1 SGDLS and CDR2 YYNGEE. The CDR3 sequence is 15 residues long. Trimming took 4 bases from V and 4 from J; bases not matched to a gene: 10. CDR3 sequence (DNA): TGTGCCAGCAGCCTCGGTGGGGGAGGGGTAGAGACCCAGTACTTC. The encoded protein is CASSLGGGGVETQYF.

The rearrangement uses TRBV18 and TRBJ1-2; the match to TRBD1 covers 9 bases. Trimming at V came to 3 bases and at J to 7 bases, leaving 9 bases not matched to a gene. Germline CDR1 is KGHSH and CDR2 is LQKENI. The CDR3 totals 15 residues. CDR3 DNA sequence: TGTGCCAGCTCACCGGGACAGGGAAATTCTGGTGGCTACACCTTC. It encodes CASSPGQGNSGGYTF.

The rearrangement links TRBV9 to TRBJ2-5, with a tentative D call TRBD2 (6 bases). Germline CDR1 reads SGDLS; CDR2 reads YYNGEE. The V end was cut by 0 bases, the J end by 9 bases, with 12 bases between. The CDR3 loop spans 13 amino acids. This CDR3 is CASSVGGELAQYF. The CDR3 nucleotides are TGTGCCAGCAGCGTAGGGGGGGAGTTGGCCCAGTACTTC. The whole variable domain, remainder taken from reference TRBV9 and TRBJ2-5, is DSGVTQTPKHLITATGQRVTLRCSPRSGDLSVYWYQQSLDQGLQFLIQYYNGEERAKGNILERFSAQQFPDLHSELNLSSLELGDSALYFCASSVGGELAQYFGPGTRLLVL.

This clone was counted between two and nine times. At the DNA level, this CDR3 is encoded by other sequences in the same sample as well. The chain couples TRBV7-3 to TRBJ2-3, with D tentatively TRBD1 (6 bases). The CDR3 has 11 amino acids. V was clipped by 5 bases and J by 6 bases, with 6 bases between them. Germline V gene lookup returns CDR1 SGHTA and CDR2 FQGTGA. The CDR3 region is CASSQGDTQYF. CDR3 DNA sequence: TGTGCCAGCAGCCAGGGGGATACGCAGTATTTT.

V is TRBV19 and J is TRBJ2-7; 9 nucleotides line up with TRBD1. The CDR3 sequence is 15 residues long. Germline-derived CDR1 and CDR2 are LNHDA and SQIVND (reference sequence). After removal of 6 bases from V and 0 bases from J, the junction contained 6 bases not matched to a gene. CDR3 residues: CASSTGGSISYEQYF. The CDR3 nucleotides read TGTGCCAGTAGCACAGGGGGCTCCATCTCCTACGAGCAGTACTTC.

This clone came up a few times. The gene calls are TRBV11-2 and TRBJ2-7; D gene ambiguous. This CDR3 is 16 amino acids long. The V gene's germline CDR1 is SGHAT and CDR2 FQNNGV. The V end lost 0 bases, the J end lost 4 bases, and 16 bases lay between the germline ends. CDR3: CASSLDLMGSGYEQYF. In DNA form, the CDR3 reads TGTGCCAGCAGCTTAGATCTGATGGGTTCCGGGTACGAGCAGTACTTC.

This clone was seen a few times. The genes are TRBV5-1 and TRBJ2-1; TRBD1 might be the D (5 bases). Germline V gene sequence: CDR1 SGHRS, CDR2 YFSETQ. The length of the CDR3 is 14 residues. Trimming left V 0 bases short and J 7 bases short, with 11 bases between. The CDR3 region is CASSLEQVVNEQFF. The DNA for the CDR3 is TGCGCCAGCAGCTTGGAACAGGTGGTTAATGAGCAGTTCTTC.

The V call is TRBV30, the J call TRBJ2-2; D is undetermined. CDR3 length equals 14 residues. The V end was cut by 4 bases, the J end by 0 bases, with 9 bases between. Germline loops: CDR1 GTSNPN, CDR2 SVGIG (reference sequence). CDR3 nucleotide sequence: TGTGCCTGGACGTGGCAGGCGAACACCGGGGAGCTGTTTTTT. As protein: CAWTWQANTGELFF. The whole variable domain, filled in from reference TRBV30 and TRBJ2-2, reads SQTIHQWPATLVQPVGSPLSLECTVEGTSNPNLYWYRQAAGRGLQLLFYSVGIGQISSEVPQNLSASRPQDRQFILSSKKLLLSDSGFYLCAWTWQANTGELFFGEGSRLTVL.

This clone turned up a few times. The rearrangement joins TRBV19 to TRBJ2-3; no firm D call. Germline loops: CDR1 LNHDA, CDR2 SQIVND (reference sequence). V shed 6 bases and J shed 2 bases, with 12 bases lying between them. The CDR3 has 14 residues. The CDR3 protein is CASSPRGPTDTQYF. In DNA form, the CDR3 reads TGTGCCAGTAGCCCCCGAGGCCCCACAGATACGCAGTATTTT. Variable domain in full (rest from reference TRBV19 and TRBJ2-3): DGGITQSPKYLFRKEGQNVTLSCEQNLNHDAMYWYRQDPGQGLRLIYYSQIVNDFQKGDIAEGYSVSREKKESFPLTVTSAQKNPTAFYLCASSPRGPTDTQYFGPGTRLTVL.

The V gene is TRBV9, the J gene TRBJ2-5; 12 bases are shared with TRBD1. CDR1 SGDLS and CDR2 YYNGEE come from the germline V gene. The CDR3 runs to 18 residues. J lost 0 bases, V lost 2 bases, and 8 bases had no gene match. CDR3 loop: CASSVTGTGGPYQETQYF. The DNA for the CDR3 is TGTGCCAGCAGCGTCACCGGGACAGGGGGCCCGTACCAAGAGACCCAGTACTTC.

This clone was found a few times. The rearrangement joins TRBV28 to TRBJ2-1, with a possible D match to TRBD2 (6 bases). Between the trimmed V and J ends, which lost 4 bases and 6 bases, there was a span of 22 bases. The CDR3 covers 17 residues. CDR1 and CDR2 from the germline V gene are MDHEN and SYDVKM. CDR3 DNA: TGTGCCAGCAGTTCTTACTCGGAGGGCCTGTCAAGCAATGAGCAGTTCTTC. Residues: CASSSYSEGLSSNEQFF.

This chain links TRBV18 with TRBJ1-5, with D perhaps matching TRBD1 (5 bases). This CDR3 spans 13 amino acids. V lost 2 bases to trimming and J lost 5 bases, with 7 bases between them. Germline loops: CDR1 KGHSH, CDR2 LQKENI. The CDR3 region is CASSPARDQPQHF. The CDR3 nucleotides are TGTGCCAGCTCACCAGCCAGGGATCAGCCCCAGCATTTT.

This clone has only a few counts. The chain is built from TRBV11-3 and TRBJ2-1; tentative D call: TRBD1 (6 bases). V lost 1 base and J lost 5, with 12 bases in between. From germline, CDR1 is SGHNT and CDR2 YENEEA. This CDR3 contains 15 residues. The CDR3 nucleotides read TGTGCCAGCAGCTTAGGTGGGGCAGGGGACAATGAGCAGTTCTTC. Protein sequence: CASSLGGAGDNEQFF. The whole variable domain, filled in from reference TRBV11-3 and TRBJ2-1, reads EAGVVQSPRYKIIEKKQPVAFWCNPISGHNTLYWYLQNLGQGPELLIRYENEEAVDDSQLPKDRFSAERLKGVDSTLKIQPAELGDSAVYLCASSLGGAGDNEQFFGPGTRLTVL.